A single sample is the source of the 7 T cell receptor beta chains below, sequenced in a study of beta chain features in type 1 diabetes. Reverse transcription of all isolated RNA meant that expressed TCRB transcripts were sequenced. Clones were sequenced by immunoSEQ multiplex PCR, and TCRdb holds only the in-frame ones, with some missing. The sample holds over 120,000 clones, about 9.2% seen once. Sample: central memory CD4+ T cells from blood. The receptors were gathered from a man aged 18 to 30 in good health.

This clone showed up just a few times. The chain has TRBV13 and TRBJ2-3; TRBD2 is a possible D gene (5 bases). Germline CDR1 reads PRHDT; CDR2 reads FYEKMQ (reference sequence). This CDR3 comprises 13 residues. V lost 2 bases and J lost 8, with 11 bases in between. CDR3 DNA sequence: TGTGCCAGCAGCTTAACTAGAGCCGGTACGCAGTATTTT. Residues: CASSLTRAGTQYF. The full variable domain, with the rest looked up from reference TRBV13 and TRBJ2-3, is AAGVIQSPRHLIKEKRETATLKCYPIPRHDTVYWYQQGPGQDPQFLISFYEKMQSDKGSIPDRFSAQQFSDYHSELNMSSLELGDSALYFCASSLTRAGTQYFGPGTRLTVL.

The chain employs TRBV11-2 and TRBJ2-7; TRBD1 might be the D (5 bases). Trimming took off 5 bases at V and 0 bases at J, with 14 bases between the two ends. CDR3 size: 15 residues. Germline V gene data show CDR1 as SGHAT and CDR2 as FQNNGV. In DNA, the CDR3 is TGTGCCAGCAGCCAAGACAGACAGAGCTCCTACGAGCAGTACTTC. It codes for CASSQDRQSSYEQYF.

This chain uses TRBV11-2 with TRBJ2-7; D might be TRBD1 (5 bases). This CDR3 contains 16 residues. V lost 0 bases to trimming and J lost 6 bases, with 18 bases between them. Germline CDR1 and CDR2: SGHAT and FQNNGV. CDR3 DNA: TGTGCCAGCAGCTTAGACCTGTCAGGGAAAACTCGCGAGCAGTACTTC. It is translated as CASSLDLSGKTREQYF.

This clone has only a few counts. The CDR3 region is CASSPRGIYEQYF. The CDR3 nucleotides are TGTGCCAGCTCTCCGAGGGGGATCTACGAGCAGTACTTC. The chain is built from TRBV11-1 and TRBJ2-7; D might be TRBD1 (6 bases). CDR3 size: 13 residues. Deletions cut 8 bases from V and 3 bases from J, with 14 bases between. Germline CDR1 and CDR2: SGHAT and FQDESV (reference sequence).

The chain recombines TRBV6-1 with TRBJ1-6; no reliable D call. Germline values: CDR1 MNHNS, CDR2 SASEGT. The CDR3 covers 15 residues. Trimming took off 4 bases at V and 2 bases at J, with 9 bases between the two ends. CDR3 in amino acids: CASSVQRPYNSPLHF. For the CDR3, the DNA is TGTGCCAGCAGTGTACAGAGACCCTATAATTCACCCCTCCACTTT.

The chain is built from TRBV5-1 and TRBJ2-7; the match to TRBD1 covers 8 bases. CDR3 size: 16 residues. Unmatched junction bases numbered 17, after V lost 6 bases and J lost 6 bases. The germline V gene encodes CDR1 SGHRS and CDR2 YFSETQ. CDR3 nucleotides: TGCGCCAGCACCCGGGCCGGCCAGGGGGCGTTGGGCGAGCAGTACTTC. It codes for CASTRAGQGALGEQYF.

This chain joins TRBV19 and TRBJ2-7, with 8 bases that match TRBD1. The CDR3 is made up of 16 amino acids. Germline CDR1 is LNHDA and CDR2 is SQIVND (reference sequence). J gave up 2 bases and V 5 bases, and 11 bases lay outside the gene matches. CDR3 loop: CASSPYRQGNPYEQYF. CDR3 nucleotides: TGTGCCAGTAGTCCTTACCGACAGGGGAATCCCTACGAGCAGTACTTC.